A single T cell receptor (beta chain) is shown here with its context. The target antigen is unknown. The record originates from a study of beta chain features in type 1 diabetes. Overall study findings and caveats: A cDNA-based sequencing approach could over-represent cells with high TCR expression.

This CDR3 contains 16 residues. V was trimmed by 0 bases and J by 5 bases, leaving 15 bases between them. Looked up from germline, CDR1 is SGHRS and CDR2 is YFSETQ. Reverse transcribing all isolated RNA meant expressed TCRB transcripts were sequenced. Measured with immunoSEQ multiplex PCR; TCRdb has only the in-frame clones, and not every one. The profile shows about 450,000 clones, 10% to 12% of them singletons. Sequenced sample: naive CD4+ T cells from blood. The J gene is TRBJ2-1, the V gene TRBV5-1; D gene unclear. This sequence originates from a woman between 18 and 29 years old in good health. The CDR3 DNA reads TGCGCCAGCAGCTTGGGTTTACTTGGGCGGAACAATGAGCAGTTCTTC. The encoded protein is CASSLGLLGRNNEQFF.